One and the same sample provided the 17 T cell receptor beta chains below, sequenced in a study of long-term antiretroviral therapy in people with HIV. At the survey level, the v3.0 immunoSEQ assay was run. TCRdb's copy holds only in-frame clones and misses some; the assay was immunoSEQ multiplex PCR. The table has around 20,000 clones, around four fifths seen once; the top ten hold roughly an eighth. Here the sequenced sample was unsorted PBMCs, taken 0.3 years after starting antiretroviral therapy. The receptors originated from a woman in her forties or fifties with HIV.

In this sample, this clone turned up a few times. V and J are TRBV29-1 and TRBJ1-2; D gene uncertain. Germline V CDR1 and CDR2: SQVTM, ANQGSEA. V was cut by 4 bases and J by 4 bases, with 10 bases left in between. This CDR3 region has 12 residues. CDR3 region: CSVGTTTYGYTF. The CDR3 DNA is TGCAGCGTTGGGACTACCACCTATGGCTACACCTTC.

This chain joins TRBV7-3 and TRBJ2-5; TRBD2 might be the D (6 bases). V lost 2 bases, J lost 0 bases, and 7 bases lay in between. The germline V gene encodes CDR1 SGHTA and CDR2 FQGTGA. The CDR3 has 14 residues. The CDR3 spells CASSLAGYQETQYF. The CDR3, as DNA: TGTGCCAGCAGCTTAGCGGGGTACCAAGAGACCCAGTACTTC.

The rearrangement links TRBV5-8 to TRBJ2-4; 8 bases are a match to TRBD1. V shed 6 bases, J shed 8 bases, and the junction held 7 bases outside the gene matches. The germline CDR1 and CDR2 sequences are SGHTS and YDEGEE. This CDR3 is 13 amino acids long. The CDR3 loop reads CASTRTGRDIQYF. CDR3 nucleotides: TGTGCCAGCACTCGGACAGGGCGAGACATTCAGTACTTC.

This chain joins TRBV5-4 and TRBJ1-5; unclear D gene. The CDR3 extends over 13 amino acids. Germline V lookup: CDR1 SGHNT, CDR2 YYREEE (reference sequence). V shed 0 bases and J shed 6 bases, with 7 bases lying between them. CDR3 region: CASSLGRGQPQHF. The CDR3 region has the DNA TGTGCCAGCAGCTTGGGACGGGGTCAGCCCCAGCATTTT. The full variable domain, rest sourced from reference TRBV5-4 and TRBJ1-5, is ETGVTQSPTHLIKTRGQQVTLRCSSQSGHNTVSWYQQALGQGPQFIFQYYREEENGRGNFPPRFSGLQFPNYSSELNVNALELDDSALYLCASSLGRGQPQHFGDGTRLSIL.

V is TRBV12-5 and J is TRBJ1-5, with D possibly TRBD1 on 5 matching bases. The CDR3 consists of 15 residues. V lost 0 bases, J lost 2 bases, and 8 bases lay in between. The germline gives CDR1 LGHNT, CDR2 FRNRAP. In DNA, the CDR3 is TGTGCTAGTGGTTTGGTACTGGGGGGCAATCAGCCCCAGCATTTT. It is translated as CASGLVLGGNQPQHF.

The CDR3 coding sequence is TGTGCCAGCAGGCGGGGAGACAGGTCCCAGCATTTT. It encodes CASRRGDRSQHF. The chain combines TRBV6-1 with TRBJ1-5; D possibly corresponds to TRBD1 (6 bases). V lost 6 bases and J 11 bases, leaving 14 bases between the germline ends. The CDR3 spans 12 residues. Germline CDR1 is MNHNS and CDR2 is SASEGT.

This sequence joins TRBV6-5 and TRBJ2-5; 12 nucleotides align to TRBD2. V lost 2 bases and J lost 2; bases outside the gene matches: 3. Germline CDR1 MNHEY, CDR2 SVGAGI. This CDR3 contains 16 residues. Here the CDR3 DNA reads TGTGCCAGCAGTTACCTAGCGGGGGGGTCACAAGAGACCCAGTACTTC. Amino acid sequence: CASSYLAGGSQETQYF.

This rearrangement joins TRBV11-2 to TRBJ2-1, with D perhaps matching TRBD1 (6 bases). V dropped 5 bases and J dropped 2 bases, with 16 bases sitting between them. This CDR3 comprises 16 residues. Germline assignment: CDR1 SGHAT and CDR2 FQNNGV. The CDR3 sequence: CASSDTGHSPYNEQFF. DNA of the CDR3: TGTGCCAGCAGCGACACGGGACATTCGCCCTACAATGAGCAGTTCTTC.

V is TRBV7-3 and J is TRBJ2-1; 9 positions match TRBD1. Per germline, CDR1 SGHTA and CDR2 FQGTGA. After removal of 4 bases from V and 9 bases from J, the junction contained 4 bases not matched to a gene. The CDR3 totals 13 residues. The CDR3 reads CASSYADRGEQFF. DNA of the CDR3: TGTGCCAGCAGCTACGCGGACAGGGGTGAGCAGTTCTTC.

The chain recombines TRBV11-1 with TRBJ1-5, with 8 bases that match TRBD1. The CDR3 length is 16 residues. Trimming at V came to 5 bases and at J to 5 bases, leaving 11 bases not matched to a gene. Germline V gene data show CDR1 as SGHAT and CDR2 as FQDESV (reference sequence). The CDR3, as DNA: TGTGCCAGCAGCAACACTCAGGGGGCTTCGTATCAGCCCCAGCATTTT. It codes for CASSNTQGASYQPQHF.

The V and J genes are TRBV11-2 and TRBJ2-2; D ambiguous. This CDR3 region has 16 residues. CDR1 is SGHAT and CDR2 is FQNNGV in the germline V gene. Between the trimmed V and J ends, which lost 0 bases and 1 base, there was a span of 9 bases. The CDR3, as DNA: TGTGCCAGCAGCTTAGATGGCAGGTTGAACACCGGGGAGCTGTTTTTT. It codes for CASSLDGRLNTGELFF.

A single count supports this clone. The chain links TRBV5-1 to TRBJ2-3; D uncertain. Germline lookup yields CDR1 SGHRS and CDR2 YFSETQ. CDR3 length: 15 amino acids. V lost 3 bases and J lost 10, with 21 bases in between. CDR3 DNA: TGCGCCAGCAGCTCCGAGCCCCGCCCGATCGAGCCGCAGTATTTT. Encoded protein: CASSSEPRPIEPQYF.

CDR3 nucleotides: TGTGCCAGCAGCCTTCTACTAGCGGGGGAACAGTTCTTC. This sequence encodes CASSLLLAGEQFF. The chain joins TRBV11-3 to TRBJ2-1, with 11 nucleotides matching TRBD2. CDR1 is SGHNT and CDR2 is YENEEA in the germline V gene. There are 13 residues in the CDR3. V lost 5 bases, J lost 13 bases, and 7 bases stayed unmatched.

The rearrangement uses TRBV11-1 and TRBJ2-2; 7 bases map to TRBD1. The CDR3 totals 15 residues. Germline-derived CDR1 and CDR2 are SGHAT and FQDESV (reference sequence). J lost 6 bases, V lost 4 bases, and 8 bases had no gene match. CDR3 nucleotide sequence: TGTGCCAGCAGCTCGGGCACAGGGGCCGCCGGGGAGCTGTTTTTT. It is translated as CASSSGTGAAGELFF.

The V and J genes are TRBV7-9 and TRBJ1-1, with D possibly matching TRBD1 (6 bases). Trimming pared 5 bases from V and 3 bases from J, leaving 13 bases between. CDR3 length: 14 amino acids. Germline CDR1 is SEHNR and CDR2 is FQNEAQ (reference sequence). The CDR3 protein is CASSHRQVDTEAFF. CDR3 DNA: TGTGCCAGCAGCCACAGACAGGTCGACACTGAAGCTTTCTTT. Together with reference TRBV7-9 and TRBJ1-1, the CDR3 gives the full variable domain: DTGVSQNPRHKITKRGQNVTFRCDPISEHNRLYWYRQTLGQGPEFLTYFQNEAQLEKSRLLSDRFSAERPKGSFSTLEIQRTEQGDSAMYLCASSHRQVDTEAFFGQGTRLTVV.

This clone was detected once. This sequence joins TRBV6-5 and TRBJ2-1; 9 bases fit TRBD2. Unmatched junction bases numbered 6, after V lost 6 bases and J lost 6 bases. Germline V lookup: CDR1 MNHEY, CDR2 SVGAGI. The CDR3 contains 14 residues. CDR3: CASRGTSWLNEQFF. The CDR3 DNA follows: TGTGCCAGCAGAGGGACTAGCTGGCTCAATGAGCAGTTCTTC.

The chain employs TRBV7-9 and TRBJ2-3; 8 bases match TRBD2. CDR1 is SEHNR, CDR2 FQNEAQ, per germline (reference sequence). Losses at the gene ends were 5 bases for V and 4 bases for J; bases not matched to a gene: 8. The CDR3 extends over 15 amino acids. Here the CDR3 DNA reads TGTGCCAGCAGCCCTTCGGGGGGGCCGTCAGATACGCAGTATTTT. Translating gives CASSPSGGPSDTQYF.